Presented here are 2 T cell receptor beta chains from one specimen sequenced in a study of vaccination and CD4 T cells after COVID-19. These TCRs' antigens remain unknown. Cultured CD4+ T cells had their DNA profiled by the Oncomine TCR Beta short-read assay. Each CDR3 protein gets one entry after TCRdb re-called the PCR reads with MiXCR. In the table there are about 11,000 distinct CDR3 sequences, roughly half of which are singletons. Treatment denoted: approximately nine-day PBMC culture with coronavirus spike peptide pools or control peptides (ViraFEST assay). The sequenced sample was CD4+ T cells from blood, cultured in vitro. Receptors were obtained from a human donor who had recovered from COVID-19.

In this sample, this clonotype turned up once. This rearrangement joins TRBV6-5 to TRBJ2-1; either TRBD1 or TRBD2 may fit D (5 bases each). Germline V lookup: CDR1 MNHEY, CDR2 SVGAGI. Trimming took off 3 bases at V and 3 bases at J, with 27 bases between the two ends. This CDR3 is built from 20 residues. For the CDR3, the DNA is TGTGCCAGCAGTTATACCGGGACCCTGAACCGGCGCCGTTTCTACAATGAGCAGTTCTTC. Encoded protein: CASSYTGTLNRRRFYNEQFF.

In its sample, this clonotype was seen a few times. V and J are TRBV7-2 and TRBJ1-5, with 8 nucleotides matching TRBD1. The germline V gene has CDR1 SGHTA and CDR2 FQGNSA. The CDR3 covers 15 residues. Trimming removed 5 bases from V and 6 bases from J; junction bases left unmatched: 9. In DNA form, the CDR3 reads TGTGCCAGCAGCCCAAGGGCAGGGGGCGGTCAGCCCCAGCATTTT. It translates to CASSPRAGGGQPQHF.